This T cell receptor beta chain was retrieved from a study of identical twins. About this clonotype: Its target is unknown.

TCRdb re-called the 5' RACE reads with MiXCR, one entry per CDR3 protein. The table records 450,000 to 600,000 distinct CDR3 sequences, 20% to 25% of them present only once. Study outcomes and limitations: Conclusions were based on cross-sectional statistical analysis, without following the same donors. The presence of invariant MAIT and iNKT cells could partly confound analyses of zero-insertion sequences.

The sample was also reused in another study, on yellow fever vaccine responses in identical twins.

The sequence was obtained from a woman aged 18-29 years in good health. Sequenced material: CD4+ T cells sorted from blood.

The CDR3 region has the DNA TGTGCCAGCAGTTCCCGTGGTAGCGGCACAGATACGCAGTATTTT. Protein sequence: CASSSRGSGTDTQYF. The V call is TRBV6-2 or TRBV6-3, the J call TRBJ2-3, with D possibly matching TRBD2 (5 bases). CDR1 is MNHEY and CDR2 is SVGEGT in the germline V gene. The V gene lost 4 bases and the J gene lost 1 base, with 12 bases spanning the gap. The CDR3 sequence is 15 residues long.